Below, one T cell receptor beta chain is given with its context. Its antigen is as yet unknown. Second-dose timings of about 4 or about 12 weeks were pooled. The data stem from a study of T cell responses to AZD1222 COVID-19 vaccine. General study findings and limits: The study identified only six AZD1222 recipients as seropositive at baseline. Spike-specific TCR breadth and depth were elevated following two AZD1222 doses.

The CDR3 is 12 residues long. Germline V gene sequence: CDR1 SGHAT, CDR2 FQNNGV. Libraries were prepared by immunoSEQ multiplex PCR; TCRdb keeps only in-frame clonotypes and omits some of them. The sample includes approximately 130,000 clones, roughly 89% of them seen just once. This clonotype originated in an adult who received the AZD1222 COVID-19 vaccine. Sequenced here: peripheral blood, sampled 28 days after the second AZD1222 dose. The V call is TRBV11-2, the J call TRBJ2-5, with D perhaps matching TRBD2 (6 bases). The CDR3 DNA reads TGTGCGTCACGGACTACTCAAGAGACCCAGTACTTC. Translated: CASRTTQETQYF.